This TCR beta chain was recovered during a study of blood T cell repertoires in COVID-19. Study-level background: PBMCs, B-cell-depleted T cells, or T cells were the source of the cDNA or gDNA that made up the material.

Authors' data handling: The authors estimated nucleated cell counts from reference gene primer amplification. Repertoires were generated with immunoSEQ multiplex PCR, while TCRdb's copy carries only in-frame clones and drops some. That table gives V, J and clone size, and the DNA gave D and trimming. This table has tens of thousands of clones, roughly 83% appearing once. CDR1 and CDR2 from the germline V gene are SNHLY and FYNNEI. V was trimmed by 6 bases and J by 7 bases, leaving 13 bases between them. The CDR3 is 13 residues long. The sequencing input was peripheral blood. V usage is TRBV2 and J usage is TRBJ2-1; D might be TRBD1 (5 bases). This sequence originates from a woman aged 55-70 years with acute or convalescent COVID-19. The CDR3 protein is CASRGLFGNEQFF. CDR3 nucleotides: TGTGCCAGCAGGGGGCTATTTGGGAATGAGCAGTTCTTC. The variable domain in full, completed from reference TRBV2 and TRBJ2-1, reads EPEVTQTPSHQVTQMGQEVILRCVPISNHLYFYWYRQILGQKVEFLVSFYNNEISEKSEIFDDQFSVERPDGSNFTLKIRSTKLEDSAMYFCASRGLFGNEQFFGPGTRLTVL.